This T cell receptor beta chain appears in the sequencing data of a study of cytotoxic CD8 clonotypes in ibrutinib-treated CLL. The V gene end was trimmed by 9 bases and the J gene end by 4 bases; junction bases not matched to a gene: 1. From germline, CDR1 is MDHEN and CDR2 SYDVKM. The CDR3 consists of 12 residues. Some clones are missing from TCRdb's copy, which holds only in-frame ones; the method was immunoSEQ multiplex PCR. The sample shows roughly 190,000 clones, approximately 68% of them seen only once. A few counts support this clone. Other nucleotide sequences in the sample specify the same CDR3.

V and J are TRBV28 and TRBJ2-7; 12 bases align to TRBD2. The sequenced sample was PBMCs, obtained after 24 months of ibrutinib treatment. The TCR was taken from a human donor with chronic lymphocytic leukemia. The DNA for the CDR3 is TGTGCCAGTGGACTAGCGGGGTACGAGCAGTACTTC. The encoded protein is CASGLAGYEQYF.